Listed here are 23 T cell receptor beta chains from one sample, sequenced in a study of T cells in Graves' hyperthyroidism and ophthalmopathy. TCR beta CDR3 region amplification was performed from RNA transcripts. RT-PCR in the first round (using the HTBI primer set) targeted the TCR CDR3. TCRdb processed the multiplex PCR reads anew with MiXCR; each CDR3 protein has one entry. The table has tens of thousands of distinct CDR3 sequences, around 53% seen once. Material: blood. All receptors derive from a woman aged 40 to 55 with Graves' ophthalmopathy.

The rearrangement links TRBV28 to TRBJ1-6; D is uncertain. The CDR3 runs to 16 residues. V was shortened by 5 bases and J by 5 bases, with 16 bases between the two germline ends. Germline V gene lookup returns CDR1 MDHEN and CDR2 SYDVKM. CDR3 sequence reads: CASSPLDSGNNSPLHF. The CDR3 DNA follows: TGTGCCAGCAGTCCGCTGGACTCGGGCAATAATTCACCCCTCCACTTT.

The chain carries TRBV7-6 and TRBJ2-5; D is perhaps TRBD2 (6 bases). The V and J ends lost 5 bases and 5 bases respectively, with 18 bases between them. The CDR3 contains 15 residues. CDR1 SGHVS and CDR2 FNYEAQ come from the germline V gene. The CDR3 spells CASSQELGEEETQYF. The CDR3 DNA sequence: TGTGCCAGCAGCCAAGAACTGGGGGAGGAGGAGACCCAGTACTTC.

This clonotype was counted many times. This chain connects TRBV6-1 to TRBJ1-6; a weak D match, TRBD1 (5 bases). The V gene's germline CDR1 is MNHNS and CDR2 SASEGT. The CDR3 sequence is 15 residues long. The ends were cut back, 7 bases at V and 5 bases at J, with 15 bases in the middle. In DNA form, the CDR3 reads TGTGCCAGCACCCGGGGACTCGTTAATAATTCACCCCTCCACTTT. It translates to CASTRGLVNNSPLHF.

The rearrangement links TRBV20-1 to TRBJ2-5; TRBD1 is a possible D gene (6 bases). The CDR3 runs to 15 residues. The germline CDR1 and CDR2 sequences are DFQATT and SNEGSKA (reference sequence). The V gene lost 0 bases and the J gene lost 5 bases, with 16 bases spanning the gap. The chain's CDR3 is CSARDRDTGEETQYF. CDR3 coding DNA: TGCAGTGCTAGAGACAGGGACACCGGGGAGGAGACCCAGTACTTC.

The chain employs TRBV7-6 and TRBJ2-7, with 15 nucleotides matching TRBD2. With V trimmed by 4 bases and J by 7 bases, 8 bases remained unmatched. The germline V gene has CDR1 SGHVS and CDR2 FNYEAQ. The CDR3 extends over 16 amino acids. The CDR3 DNA reads TGTGCCAGCAGCTCGGGACTAGCGGGGGGTGCATTTGAGCAGTACTTC. It codes for CASSSGLAGGAFEQYF.

This clonotype has a count of ten or more. The chain recombines TRBV6-6 with TRBJ2-1; D remains unclear. Germline CDR1 and CDR2: MNHNY and SVGAGI (reference sequence). Trimming removed 2 bases at V and 6 bases at J, with 11 bases between. This CDR3 has 14 amino acids. CDR3 residues: CASSYARSPNEQFF. Here the CDR3 DNA reads TGTGCCAGCAGTTACGCGAGGTCCCCCAATGAGCAGTTCTTC.

This clonotype rates as medium-sized (0.01 to 0.1%). V and J are TRBV19 and TRBJ1-2; D is ambiguous. This CDR3 contains 13 residues. Germline assignment: CDR1 LNHDA and CDR2 SQIVND (reference sequence). V was trimmed by 2 bases and J by 4 bases, leaving 8 bases between them. CDR3 residues: CASSINTLYGYTF. In nucleotides, the CDR3 is TGTGCCAGTAGTATAAACACTCTCTATGGCTACACCTTC. The complete variable domain, with remaining parts taken from reference TRBV19 and TRBJ1-2, reads DGGITQSPKYLFRKEGQNVTLSCEQNLNHDAMYWYRQDPGQGLRLIYYSQIVNDFQKGDIAEGYSVSREKKESFPLTVTSAQKNPTAFYLCASSINTLYGYTFGSGTRLTVV.

This clonotype is classed as medium-sized. The chain uses TRBV24-1 and TRBJ2-3, with unresolved D. Germline loops: CDR1 KGHDR, CDR2 SFDVKD. CDR3 length: 14 residues. The ends were cut back, 4 bases at V and 3 bases at J, with 10 bases in the middle. CDR3 nucleotides: TGTGCCACCAGTGACCCCGCCCCGACAGATACGCAGTATTTT. This encodes CATSDPAPTDTQYF.

There are a few counts of this clonotype. The chain couples TRBV27 to TRBJ1-1; a possible D gene is TRBD1 (6 bases). The V end was cut by 4 bases, the J end by 2 bases, with 11 bases between. CDR3 length equals 14 residues. CDR1 and CDR2 (germline): MNHEY, SMNVEV (reference sequence). CDR3 region: CASSSLDRNTEAFF. As DNA, the CDR3 is TGTGCCAGCAGTTCCCTGGACAGAAACACTGAAGCTTTCTTT.

The chain uses TRBV5-6 and TRBJ2-7; possibly TRBD1 or TRBD2 for D (6 bases each). Germline CDR1 reads SGHDT; CDR2 reads YYEEEE. V shed 4 bases and J shed 7 bases, with 30 bases lying between them. The CDR3 contains 18 residues. The CDR3: CASSLSRERYNWDKEQYF. The CDR3 DNA reads as TGTGCCAGCAGCCTCTCTCGGGAGAGGTATAACTGGGACAAGGAGCAGTACTTC.

This clonotype was observed many times. The chain employs TRBV4-3 and TRBJ2-2; TRBD2 might be the D (7 bases). The ends were cut back, 1 base at V and 9 bases at J, with 15 bases in the middle. The CDR3 covers 15 residues. The germline V gene encodes CDR1 LGHNA and CDR2 YSLEER. In DNA form, the CDR3 reads TGCGCCAGCAGCCAAGCCCCCACGGGGGGCCGGGAGCTGTTTTTT. Translation: CASSQAPTGGRELFF.

In this sample, this clonotype turned up many times. The genes are TRBV5-6 and TRBJ2-7; D ambiguous. This CDR3 has 11 residues. The V gene's germline CDR1 is SGHDT and CDR2 YYEEEE. The V and J ends lost 0 bases and 10 bases respectively, with 8 bases between them. CDR3 sequence: CASSLGVVQYF. The CDR3 DNA reads TGTGCCAGCAGCTTGGGCGTCGTACAGTACTTC.

Concerning this clonotype itself: One end of the junction varies from germline; a read error may be responsible. The V call is TRBV10-1, the J call TRBJ1-1; D not certain. The CDR3 extends over 15 amino acids. The V gene's germline CDR1 is WNHNN and CDR2 SYGVQD (reference sequence). The CDR3: CASSPPGMGGTEAFF. The CDR3 DNA reads as TGTGCCAGCTCACCACCAGGAATGGGAGGTACTGAAGCTTTCTTT.

The chain is built from TRBV10-2 and TRBJ1-5, with unresolved D. Trimming shortened V by 10 bases and J by 5 bases, and 15 bases separated the two germline ends. Germline-derived CDR1 and CDR2 are WSHSY and SAAADI. The CDR3 has 13 residues. The CDR3 nucleotides read TGCGCCACCGCTGCGGGAACGGATCAGCCCCAGCATTTT. It yields the protein CATAAGTDQPQHF.

This clonotype rates as medium-sized. J is TRBJ2-1 and V is TRBV2; 8 positions agree with TRBD1. The CDR3 has 13 amino acids. Germline V gene data show CDR1 as SNHLY and CDR2 as FYNNEI. Trimming took 7 bases from V and 5 from J; bases not matched to a gene: 4. The CDR3 DNA reads as TGTGCCAGCAAATCGGGACAGGACAATGAGCAGTTCTTC. Protein product: CASKSGQDNEQFF.

At least ten counts were recorded for this clonotype. The chain couples TRBV6-1 to TRBJ1-5; 8 bases map to TRBD1. The J segment lost 9 bases and the V segment lost 1 base, leaving 11 bases of the junction unmatched. Germline V gives CDR1 MNHNS, CDR2 SASEGT. The CDR3 totals 16 residues. The CDR3 nucleotides read TGTGCCAGCAGTGAAGGGGGTGGGGCAGGGGGCTGGCCCCAGCATTTT. Translating gives CASSEGGGAGGWPQHF.

This clonotype was seen at least ten times. The chain uses TRBV6-1 and TRBJ2-1, with a weak D call TRBD2 (5 bases). Deletions cut 5 bases from V and 3 bases from J, with 8 bases between. Per germline, CDR1 MNHNS and CDR2 SASEGT. This CDR3 has 13 residues. CDR3 nucleotide sequence: TGTGCCAGCAGTCTAGAGGGCTACAATGAGCAGTTCTTC. Translating gives CASSLEGYNEQFF.

This rearrangement joins TRBV2 to TRBJ2-3; TRBD1 or TRBD2 may be the D gene (6 bases each). Germline CDR1 reads SNHLY; CDR2 reads FYNNEI. CDR3 length equals 13 residues. Trimming took 3 bases from V and 6 from J, leaving 10 bases between them. CDR3 residues: CASSDGGGDTQYF. CDR3 DNA: TGTGCCAGCAGTGACGGAGGGGGGGATACGCAGTATTTT.

This clonotype is medium-sized. V and J are TRBV9 and TRBJ2-1; a weak D match, TRBD1 (5 bases). V was clipped by 0 bases and J by 8 bases, with 9 bases between them. The CDR3 spans 13 residues. Germline assignment: CDR1 SGDLS and CDR2 YYNGEE. The CDR3 sequence: CASSVELGDEQFF. In DNA, the CDR3 is TGTGCCAGCAGCGTAGAATTAGGGGATGAGCAGTTCTTC.

The rearrangement links TRBV4-3 to TRBJ2-7, with D tentatively TRBD1 (6 bases). V shed 2 bases and J shed 7 bases, with 15 bases lying between them. Germline CDR1 and CDR2: LGHNA and YSLEER. The CDR3 length is 14 residues. The CDR3: CASSQPLGAGEQYF. DNA for the CDR3: TGCGCCAGCAGCCAACCCTTGGGGGCTGGGGAGCAGTACTTC.

This clonotype has ten or more counts. The chain employs TRBV6-5 and TRBJ2-3; 10 bases are a match to TRBD1. Germline CDR1 is MNHEY and CDR2 is SVGAGI. This CDR3 spans 15 amino acids. The V segment lost 6 bases and the J segment 6 bases; nucleotides outside the gene matches: 9. CDR3 residues: CASRLDRGRVDTQYF. The CDR3 DNA reads TGTGCCAGCAGGCTCGACAGGGGGCGGGTGGATACGCAGTATTTT.

The chain is built from TRBV19 and TRBJ2-1; no definite D call. V was trimmed by 6 bases and J by 9 bases, leaving 15 bases between them. Germline V gives CDR1 LNHDA, CDR2 SQIVND (reference sequence). This CDR3 has 13 amino acids. CDR3 residues: CASRKNGQVEQFF. In DNA form, the CDR3 reads TGTGCCAGTAGAAAAAACGGGCAGGTTGAGCAGTTCTTC.

As to this clonotype: A read error may account for a junction end that differs from germline. The chain combines TRBV6-4 with TRBJ2-7, with 8 bases fitting TRBD1. The germline V gene has CDR1 MRHNA and CDR2 SNTAGT. The CDR3 loop spans 14 amino acids. The CDR3 is CASSTGQGAYEQDF. The CDR3 coding sequence is TGCGCCAGCAGTACCGGGCAGGGGGCCTACGAGCAGGACTTC.